Here is one T cell receptor beta chain with its context. Germline trimming cut 0 bases from V and 1 base from J; bases unmatched to any gene: 5. The CDR3 is made up of 17 amino acids. The V gene's germline CDR1 is SGHAT and CDR2 FQNNGV. Produced via immunoSEQ multiplex PCR; TCRdb's table is partial and in-frame only. The sample lists roughly 2,000,000 clones, about 95% seen once, with approximately 1% in the top ten. The data stem from a study of shared clonotypes between healthy human individuals. CD45RO-negative, CCR7-positively selected cells formed the naive CD8 fraction, excluding terminally differentiated effector memory CD45RA+ cells.

This TCR was sampled from a man in his late teens or twenties in good health. The sample comprised naive CD8+ T cells sorted from blood. J is TRBJ2-2 and V is TRBV11-2; 7 nucleotides agree with TRBD2. CDR3 DNA: TGTGCCAGCAGCTTAGATTGGCTAGCGGAGAACACCGGGGAGCTGTTTTTT. Its protein product is CASSLDWLAENTGELFF. The variable domain in full, with the rest retrieved from reference TRBV11-2 and TRBJ2-2, is EAGVAQSPRYKIIEKRQSVAFWCNPISGHATLYWYQQILGQGPKLLIQFQNNGVVDDSQLPKDRFSAERLKGVDSTLKIQPAKLEDSAVYLCASSLDWLAENTGELFFGEGSRLTVL.